This T cell receptor beta chain derives from a study of control samples from healthy donors and cancer patients (dated by TCRdb to 2020 to 2021). Concerning this clone itself: There is no known antigen for this receptor. Qualities for individual bases were not recorded, and no much larger clone is one base off.

The library was prepared using the immunoSEQ multiplex PCR assay. The immuneACCESS repertoire file appears here via TCRdb, limited to in-frame rearrangements. These files lack a portion of the clones; in checked studies, under half of the deficit traces to unresolved V genes, and the cause of the others is not known. The sample data list some 71,000 clones, and roughly 87% of these were observed just once. The top ten hold roughly 5.5% of the sample. The sequenced material came from PBMCs. The receptor comes from a man between 60 and 70 years old with colorectal cancer.

The CDR3 corresponds to CASSLVGGQGYNQPQHF. Here is the DNA: TGTGCCAGCAGCTTAGTAGGAGGGCAGGGATACAATCAGCCCCAGCATTTT. The chain is made from TRBV7-8 and TRBJ1-5, with TRBD1 perhaps the D gene, on 5 matching bases. The germline V gene encodes CDR1 SGHVS and CDR2 FQNEAQ. Including cysteine and phenylalanine, the CDR3 has 17 amino acids. Left in the record is the CDR3 DNA by itself, 51 bases read in frame from the first base. V lost 1 base and J lost 3 bases; the stretch between them is 16 bases long.